The 28 T cell receptor beta chains below all came from one sample that was sequenced in a study of T-cell reconstitution after alpha-beta-depleted transplantation in children. A library of TCRbeta sequences, prepared with unique molecular identifiers, was generated. TCRdb passed the PCR reads through MiXCR, listing each CDR3 protein once. The repertoire includes 640,000 or so distinct CDR3 sequences, approximately 17% of them detected once, and approximately 1% sits in the top ten. Sequencing was performed on PBMCs from the stem cell graft donor, taken from the stem cell graft. The receptors derive from a human donor who donated a stem cell graft to a child with acute myeloid leukemia.

V and J are TRBV12-3 or TRBV12-4 and TRBJ2-2; a weak D match, TRBD2 (6 bases). The CDR3 spans 17 residues. The ends were cut back, 6 bases at V and 1 base at J, with 18 bases in the middle. The DNA for the CDR3 is TGTGCCAGCAGCTCCTATTCTAGCGCTAAGAACACCGGGGAGCTGTTTTTT. It translates to CASSSYSSAKNTGELFF.

The rearrangement uses TRBV4-3 and TRBJ2-3; possible D gene TRBD1, 6 bases. V was clipped by 0 bases and J by 3 bases, with 10 bases between them. Germline CDR1 is LGHNA and CDR2 is YSLEER. This CDR3 contains 15 residues. The CDR3 DNA reads TGCGCCAGCAGCCAAGACCCCACAGGGACAGATACGCAGTATTTT. Translation: CASSQDPTGTDTQYF.

On this clonotype itself: A read error may explain this, as a much larger clone is one base away. Given the absence of the conserved phenylalanine or tryptophan at the CDR3 end, a read error is likely. The chain employs TRBV29-1 and TRBJ2-1; 7 nucleotides match TRBD1. This CDR3 has 14 residues. Germline V gene lookup returns CDR1 SQVTM and CDR2 ANQGSEA. The ends lost 3 bases at V and 0 bases at J; junction bases unmatched: 2. CDR3 residues: CSVEWTGSYNEQFL. In DNA, the CDR3 is TGCAGCGTTGAGTGGACAGGCTCCTACAATGAGCAGTTCCTC.

The sample holds a few counts of this clonotype. This rearrangement joins TRBV29-1 to TRBJ2-7; the match to TRBD2 covers 12 bases. The CDR3 runs to 16 residues. Germline lookup yields CDR1 SQVTM and CDR2 ANQGSEA. V lost 1 base to trimming and J lost 0 bases; unmatched junction nucleotides: 4. DNA of the CDR3: TGCAGCGTTGAAGGAACTAGCGGGGGGAGCTCCTACGAGCAGTACTTC. Its protein product is CSVEGTSGGSSYEQYF.

The genes are TRBV11-2 and TRBJ2-1; a weak D match, TRBD2 (5 bases). Germline-derived CDR1 and CDR2 are SGHAT and FQNNGV. The CDR3 consists of 15 residues. Trimming stripped 4 bases from V and 2 bases from J, with 12 bases between. CDR3 region: CASSWGDPTYNEQFF. The DNA for the CDR3 is TGTGCCAGCAGCTGGGGAGATCCGACCTACAATGAGCAGTTCTTC.

The chain joins TRBV7-2 to TRBJ2-7, with a weak D call TRBD2 (5 bases). The V end was cut by 6 bases, the J end by 3 bases, with 12 bases between. The CDR3 extends over 13 amino acids. CDR1 SGHTA and CDR2 FQGNSA come from the germline V gene. CDR3 in DNA: TGTGCCAGCAGTAGGGAGCCGCTCTACGAGCAGTACTTC. Amino acids: CASSREPLYEQYF.

This clonotype was seen only a few times. The gene calls are TRBV4-2 and TRBJ1-5; a weak D match, TRBD1 (5 bases). The CDR3 sequence is 17 residues long. The V end lost 1 base, the J end lost 7 bases, and 20 bases lay between the germline ends. The V gene's germline CDR1 is LGHNA and CDR2 YNFKEQ. The CDR3 nucleotides are TGTGCCAGCAGCCAAGGAAATGCTCTACAGGCGGGCCAGCCCCAGCATTTT. Protein: CASSQGNALQAGQPQHF.

This clonotype was seen many times. The chain employs TRBV29-1 and TRBJ2-5, with a tentative D call TRBD2 (6 bases). CDR1 SQVTM and CDR2 ANQGSEA come from the germline V gene. The CDR3 has 10 residues. The CDR3 sequence: CTLGGETQYF. CDR3 in DNA: TGCACACTGGGGGGAGAGACCCAGTACTTC.

The chain couples TRBV6-5 to TRBJ2-1; TRBD2 matches at 7 bases. The length of the CDR3 is 17 residues. V was clipped by 2 bases and J by 0 bases; unmatched bases: 7. Germline-derived CDR1 and CDR2 are MNHEY and SVGAGI. The CDR3 region has the DNA TGTGCCAGCAGTTACGGTGGGGGGGGTCGCTCCTACAATGAGCAGTTCTTC. This sequence encodes CASSYGGGGRSYNEQFF.

The V gene is TRBV10-3, the J gene TRBJ2-1, with 8 bases identical to TRBD1. The CDR3 consists of 14 residues. V lost 6 bases to trimming and J lost 5 bases; unmatched junction nucleotides: 6. From germline, CDR1 is ENHRY and CDR2 SYGVKD. CDR3 residues: CAISAGGQNNEQFF. The DNA for the CDR3 is TGTGCCATCAGCGCAGGGGGCCAGAACAATGAGCAGTTCTTC.

The genes are TRBV11-1 and TRBJ2-2, with D tentatively TRBD1 or TRBD2 (5 bases each). V gave up 5 bases and J gave up 0 bases, with 19 bases separating them. This CDR3 has 18 amino acids. Germline-derived CDR1 and CDR2 are SGHAT and FQDESV (reference sequence). The CDR3 here is CASSPPHRDGPNTGELFF. CDR3 in DNA: TGTGCCAGCAGCCCACCACACCGGGACGGACCGAACACCGGGGAGCTGTTTTTT.

The chain combines TRBV7-2 with TRBJ1-5; D perhaps matches TRBD1 (5 bases). This CDR3 is built from 15 residues. Germline CDR1 and CDR2: SGHTA and FQGNSA. Between the trimmed V and J ends, which lost 5 bases and 2 bases, there was a span of 13 bases. The DNA of the CDR3 is TGTGCCAGCAGCGCTTGGGGCGCGCGCAATCAGCCCCAGCATTTT. Translating gives CASSAWGARNQPQHF.

This clonotype was detected many times. The chain joins TRBV7-6 to TRBJ2-2, with D unclear. Germline V gene sequence: CDR1 SGHVS, CDR2 FNYEAQ. The CDR3 extends over 16 amino acids. V shed 2 bases and J shed 1 base, with 11 bases lying between them. CDR3 sequence (DNA): TGTGCCAGCAGCTTATACGGTCAGCAGAACACCGGGGAGCTGTTTTTT. Translated, it gives CASSLYGQQNTGELFF.

Only a few counts were recorded for this clonotype. V usage is TRBV24-1 and J usage is TRBJ2-1; TRBD2 might be the D (6 bases). The germline V and J ends were trimmed by 4 bases and 8 bases, with 11 bases remaining between them. This CDR3 spans 13 amino acids. Germline V gives CDR1 KGHDR, CDR2 SFDVKD. CDR3 nucleotide sequence: TGTGCCACCAGTGACCTGCGGGGCGATGAGCAGTTCTTC. Amino acid sequence: CATSDLRGDEQFF.

This clonotype has ten or more counts. J is TRBJ1-1 and V is TRBV29-1; TRBD1 is a possible D gene (5 bases). Per germline, CDR1 SQVTM and CDR2 ANQGSEA. Between the trimmed V and J ends, which lost 6 bases and 5 bases, there was a span of 16 bases. The CDR3 runs 13 residues. In DNA form, the CDR3 reads TGCAGCGTGAGCGGCTCTCGGGGGACTGAAGCTTTCTTT. Translation: CSVSGSRGTEAFF.

This clonotype came up a few times. The V call is TRBV20-1, the J call TRBJ2-2; tentative D call: TRBD2 (6 bases). CDR1 is DFQATT and CDR2 is SNEGSKA in the germline V gene (reference sequence). The CDR3 spans 14 residues. V was clipped by 3 bases and J by 5 bases, with 13 bases between them. The CDR3 reads CSARLREATGELFF. The CDR3 nucleotides read TGCAGTGCTAGGCTCAGGGAGGCTACCGGGGAGCTGTTTTTT.

This clonotype was seen many times. The chain uses TRBV10-3 and TRBJ2-7; D may match TRBD1 or TRBD2 (6 bases each). CDR1 is ENHRY and CDR2 is SYGVKD in the germline V gene. The V and J ends lost 4 bases and 3 bases respectively, with 10 bases between them. The CDR3 is made up of 13 amino acids. CDR3 loop: CAISGTAGYEQYF. Written as DNA, the CDR3 is TGTGCCATCAGTGGGACAGCGGGCTACGAGCAGTACTTC.

This clonotype was observed a few times. The V gene is TRBV7-2, the J gene TRBJ1-1; no definite D call. This CDR3 is 14 amino acids long. Trimming pared 2 bases from V and 3 bases from J, leaving 10 bases between. Per the germline V gene, CDR1 is SGHTA and CDR2 is FQGNSA. This chain's CDR3 is CASSLLSTDTEAFF. In DNA, the CDR3 is TGTGCCAGCAGCTTACTATCGACGGACACTGAAGCTTTCTTT.

In this sample, this clonotype turned up many times. The J gene is TRBJ1-2, the V gene TRBV20-1, with 8 bases fitting TRBD1. Germline lookup yields CDR1 DFQATT and CDR2 SNEGSKA (reference sequence). V was pared by 7 bases and J by 2 bases, with 12 bases of the junction left unmatched. The CDR3 length is 15 residues. The CDR3 DNA reads TGCAGTGGGGCCCAACAGGGGGTATACAACTATGGCTACACCTTC. Translating gives CSGAQQGVYNYGYTF.

This chain joins TRBV12-3 or TRBV12-4 and TRBJ1-5, with D perhaps TRBD1 (6 bases). The CDR3 contains 14 residues. The ends were cut back, 8 bases at V and 0 bases at J, with 11 bases in the middle. CDR3 in DNA: TGTGCCAGCGGCAACAGGGTTAGCAATCAGCCCCAGCATTTT. Its protein is CASGNRVSNQPQHF.

This clonotype was detected many times. The DNA of the CDR3 is TGTGCCAGCAGTTTCACGAGACAGGGGGCCGACAATGAGCAGTTCTTC. Translation: CASSFTRQGADNEQFF. The V and J genes are TRBV12-3 or TRBV12-4 and TRBJ2-1; TRBD1 agrees at 10 bases. V trimming: 3 bases; J trimming: 5 bases; junction bases outside the gene matches: 7. The CDR3 covers 16 residues.

This clonotype showed up just a few times. V and J are TRBV6-5 and TRBJ2-3; D might be TRBD2 (5 bases). The CDR3 is made up of 16 amino acids. Per the germline V gene, CDR1 is MNHEY and CDR2 is SVGAGI. V dropped 4 bases and J dropped 3 bases, with 17 bases sitting between them. The CDR3 sequence is CASSSVGGRRTDTQYF. The CDR3 nucleotides are TGTGCCAGCAGTTCTGTAGGCGGTCGGAGGACAGATACGCAGTATTTT.

This clonotype was found many times. This rearrangement joins TRBV12-3 or TRBV12-4 to TRBJ2-1; 13 nucleotides agree with TRBD2. V lost 6 bases, J lost 9 bases, and 2 bases stayed unmatched. CDR3 size: 13 residues. Written as DNA, the CDR3 is TGTGCCAGCAGACTAGCGGGGGGGAGTGAGCAGTTCTTC. Protein: CASRLAGGSEQFF.

This clonotype was seen more than once but under ten times. The chain employs TRBV9 and TRBJ1-5; D unclear. In germline, CDR1 is SGDLS, CDR2 YYNGEE. Trimming took 0 bases from V and 0 from J, leaving 7 bases between them. The CDR3 has 15 amino acids. CDR3 region: CASSVGVYSNQPQHF. CDR3 bases: TGTGCCAGCAGCGTAGGAGTTTATAGCAATCAGCCCCAGCATTTT.

The rearrangement links TRBV12-3 or TRBV12-4 to TRBJ1-5; D unresolved. CDR3 length equals 13 residues. The V gene lost 3 bases and the J gene lost 8 bases, with 11 bases spanning the gap. Here the CDR3 reads CASSFGRAEPQHF. CDR3 coding DNA: TGTGCCAGCAGTTTCGGTCGCGCTGAGCCCCAGCATTTT.

This clonotype was seen many times. This chain connects TRBV20-1 to TRBJ2-5; 7 nucleotides match TRBD1. CDR1 is DFQATT and CDR2 is SNEGSKA in the germline V gene (reference sequence). CDR3 length: 13 amino acids. V shed 4 bases and J 2 bases; nucleotides not matched to a gene: 4. CDR3 coding DNA: TGCAGTGCTAACGGACAGGTACAAGAGACCCAGTACTTC. It is translated as CSANGQVQETQYF.

This sequence joins TRBV7-2 and TRBJ1-1; no reliable D call. V lost 3 bases to trimming and J lost 10 bases, with 6 bases between them. CDR1 is SGHTA, CDR2 FQGNSA, per germline. The CDR3 sequence is 10 residues long. The CDR3 DNA follows: TGTGCCAGCAGCTTCCCCCCAGCTTTCTTT. Protein sequence: CASSFPPAFF.

This clonotype has at least ten counts. V and J are TRBV29-1 and TRBJ1-2; D may be TRBD1 (6 bases). CDR1 is SQVTM, CDR2 ANQGSEA, per germline. This CDR3 spans 12 amino acids. The V gene lost 7 bases and the J gene lost 4 bases, with 13 bases spanning the gap. This CDR3 reads CSAQGGSYGYTF. DNA for the CDR3: TGCAGCGCACAGGGTGGGAGCTATGGCTACACCTTC.